One sample yielded the 22 T cell receptor beta chains listed below, sequenced in a study of blood T cell repertoires in COVID-19. TCRdb's table, derived via immunoSEQ multiplex PCR, lists solely in-frame clones and lacks some. The top ten hold about a fifth of the sample, which has about 340,000 clones, 92% seen once. The sequenced sample was PBMCs or T cells enriched from blood (not recorded which). These receptors were collected from a woman aged 25 to 39 who had recovered from COVID-19.

V usage is TRBV11-2 and J usage is TRBJ2-1, with TRBD1 matching over 9 bases. With V trimmed by 1 base and J by 6 bases, 4 bases remained unmatched. This CDR3 spans 15 amino acids. Germline values: CDR1 SGHAT, CDR2 FQNNGV. Here the CDR3 reads CASSLGQGVFNEQFF. CDR3 DNA: TGTGCCAGCAGCTTAGGACAGGGGGTTTTCAATGAGCAGTTCTTC.

This sequence joins TRBV19 and TRBJ1-5, with D perhaps matching TRBD1 (5 bases). Trimming left V 6 bases short and J 7 bases short, with 19 bases between. Germline V CDR1 and CDR2: LNHDA, SQIVND (reference sequence). The CDR3 has 15 residues. CDR3 loop: CASSPDRFWRQPQHF. As DNA, the CDR3 is TGTGCCAGTAGCCCCGACAGATTTTGGCGGCAGCCCCAGCATTTT.

The chain recombines TRBV3-1 (or the pseudogene TRBV3-2) with TRBJ2-5; D is perhaps TRBD1 (5 bases). The V gene's germline CDR1 is LGHDT and CDR2 YNNKEL (reference sequence). This CDR3 spans 15 amino acids. Trimming pared 2 bases from V and 5 bases from J, leaving 15 bases between. CDR3 coding DNA: TGTGCCAGCAGCCAATTCGCAGGGTTGGGTGAGACCCAGTACTTC. It yields the protein CASSQFAGLGETQYF.

The rearrangement uses TRBV5-1 and TRBJ2-1, with a weak D call TRBD2 (5 bases). There are 16 residues in the CDR3. V lost 0 bases to trimming and J lost 0 bases, with 10 bases between them. Germline lookup yields CDR1 SGHRS and CDR2 YFSETQ. The CDR3 DNA reads TGCGCCAGCAGCTTGGGTAGCGCGAGCTCCTACAATGAGCAGTTCTTC. This gives the protein CASSLGSASSYNEQFF.

The chain combines TRBV3-1 (or the pseudogene TRBV3-2) with TRBJ2-2; 11 bases align to TRBD2. The CDR3 sequence is 17 residues long. Per germline, CDR1 LGHDT and CDR2 YNNKEL (reference sequence). The V segment lost 6 bases and the J segment 6 bases; nucleotides outside the gene matches: 12. For the CDR3, the DNA is TGTGCCAGCAGGCTTGGGACTAGCGGTATGCGGGCCGGGGAGCTGTTTTTT. Translated: CASRLGTSGMRAGELFF.

The chain carries TRBV5-1 and TRBJ1-4, with 7 bases matching TRBD1. From germline, CDR1 is SGHRS and CDR2 YFSETQ. The CDR3 consists of 16 residues. Unmatched junction bases numbered 9, after V lost 3 bases and J lost 4 bases. The chain's CDR3 is CASSWTGGSNNEKLFF. The DNA for the CDR3 is TGCGCCAGCAGCTGGACAGGAGGTTCTAATAATGAAAAACTGTTTTTT.

The chain couples TRBV5-8 to TRBJ1-5; maybe TRBD1 (5 bases). Germline loops: CDR1 SGHTS, CDR2 YDEGEE. V dropped 3 bases and J dropped 4 bases, with 17 bases sitting between them. The CDR3 spans 16 residues. The CDR3 loop reads CASSYRRGRGNQPQHF. The CDR3 DNA follows: TGTGCCAGCAGCTACAGGAGGGGCCGGGGGAATCAGCCCCAGCATTTT.

Only a few counts were recorded for this clone. The chain joins TRBV11-3 to TRBJ1-1; D may be TRBD1 (6 bases). The germline CDR1 and CDR2 sequences are SGHNT and YENEEA. The CDR3 sequence is 18 residues long. V lost 5 bases to trimming and J lost 4 bases, with 26 bases between them. DNA for the CDR3: TGTGCCAGCAGCCGGACAGTCGGAAGGACCAAAAAAGGCACTGAAGCTTTCTTT. Its translation: CASSRTVGRTKKGTEAFF. Variable domain in full (rest from reference TRBV11-3 and TRBJ1-1): EAGVVQSPRYKIIEKKQPVAFWCNPISGHNTLYWYLQNLGQGPELLIRYENEEAVDDSQLPKDRFSAERLKGVDSTLKIQPAELGDSAVYLCASSRTVGRTKKGTEAFFGQGTRLTVV.

This clone was found once. This sequence joins TRBV19 and TRBJ2-1; no clear D gene. The CDR3 totals 11 residues. Trimming took 5 bases from V and 9 from J, leaving 8 bases between them. CDR1 is LNHDA, CDR2 SQIVND, per germline (reference sequence). Here the CDR3 reads CASSEAGEQFF. The CDR3, as DNA: TGTGCCAGTAGTGAGGCCGGTGAGCAGTTCTTC.

This chain connects TRBV27 to TRBJ2-6, with TRBD1 identical over 9 bases. After removal of 11 bases from V and 3 bases from J, the junction contained 14 bases not matched to a gene. Germline V lookup: CDR1 MNHEY, CDR2 SMNVEV (reference sequence). The CDR3 sequence is 17 residues long. In nucleotides, the CDR3 is TGTGCCTCTTATCCCGGGACAGGGTCGGTTGGGGCCAACGTCCTGACTTTC. Its protein product is CASYPGTGSVGANVLTF.

The chain has TRBV19 and TRBJ1-2; D is perhaps TRBD1 (6 bases). CDR3 size: 12 residues. The V end lost 5 bases, the J end lost 6 bases, and 10 bases lay between the germline ends. The V gene's germline CDR1 is LNHDA and CDR2 SQIVND (reference sequence). CDR3: CASSDRDNGYTF. CDR3 bases: TGTGCCAGTAGTGACCGGGACAATGGCTACACCTTC.

The chain uses TRBV9 and TRBJ2-2; D gene unclear. The germline V gene has CDR1 SGDLS and CDR2 YYNGEE. The CDR3 covers 16 residues. With 0 bases removed from V and 1 base from J, the gap between germline ends came to 10 bases. CDR3 in DNA: TGTGCCAGCAGCGTAGGGGCAGTTCAGAACACCGGGGAGCTGTTTTTT. Amino acids: CASSVGAVQNTGELFF.

The chain combines TRBV28 with TRBJ2-7; perhaps TRBD1 as D (6 bases). V lost 2 bases to trimming and J lost 0 bases, with 8 bases between them. This CDR3 is built from 14 residues. Germline CDR1 MDHEN, CDR2 SYDVKM. The CDR3 reads CASSLQGNSYEQYF. CDR3 in DNA: TGTGCCAGCAGTTTACAGGGGAACTCCTACGAGCAGTACTTC.

Only one count was recorded for this clone. V gene TRBV13 combines with J gene TRBJ2-2; 14 bases are a match to TRBD2. Germline CDR1 PRHDT, CDR2 FYEKMQ (reference sequence). The CDR3 totals 17 residues. V dropped 4 bases and J dropped 5; count of bases not matched to a gene: 6. The CDR3 DNA reads as TGTGCCAGCAGCTCGGGACTAGCGGGAGCGTGGACCGGGGAGCTGTTTTTT. Its translation is CASSSGLAGAWTGELFF. Variable domain in full (rest from reference TRBV13 and TRBJ2-2): AAGVIQSPRHLIKEKRETATLKCYPIPRHDTVYWYQQGPGQDPQFLISFYEKMQSDKGSIPDRFSAQQFSDYHSELNMSSLELGDSALYFCASSSGLAGAWTGELFFGEGSRLTVL.

The V and J genes are TRBV4-1 and TRBJ1-6; 9 nucleotides line up with TRBD1. CDR1 MGHRA and CDR2 YSYEKL come from the germline V gene. With 1 base clipped from V and 4 bases from J, the junction kept 11 bases outside the gene matches. The CDR3 covers 19 residues. CDR3 residues: CASSQGPWTGEGYNSPLHF. Here the CDR3 DNA reads TGCGCCAGCAGCCAAGGACCTTGGACAGGGGAGGGATATAATTCACCCCTCCACTTT.

The chain links TRBV19 to TRBJ2-2; 8 bases agree with TRBD2. After removal of 7 bases from V and 6 bases from J, the junction contained 13 bases not matched to a gene. There are 16 residues in the CDR3. Germline loops: CDR1 LNHDA, CDR2 SQIVND (reference sequence). CDR3 DNA sequence: TGTGCCAGTACCAAGCGGGGGTCAGGATACCCCGGGGAGCTGTTTTTT. Its protein is CASTKRGSGYPGELFF.

This clone was seen just once. The genes are TRBV7-2 and TRBJ1-2, with 7 bases that match TRBD1. This CDR3 has 16 amino acids. CDR1 and CDR2 (germline): SGHTA, FQGNSA. Unmatched junction bases numbered 5, after V lost 0 bases and J lost 1 base. CDR3 in amino acids: CASSLAGTASNYGYTF. CDR3 nucleotides: TGTGCCAGCAGCTTAGCGGGGACAGCTAGTAACTATGGCTACACCTTC.

This chain connects TRBV19 to TRBJ1-2; 9 nucleotides line up with TRBD1. The germline V gene has CDR1 LNHDA and CDR2 SQIVND (reference sequence). The CDR3 runs to 16 residues. V gave up 7 bases and J gave up 0 bases; unmatched junction bases: 9. The CDR3 DNA reads TGTGCCAGTATGCGGACAGGGGACCACTCTAACTATGGCTACACCTTC. Amino acids: CASMRTGDHSNYGYTF.

The rearrangement uses TRBV11-3 and TRBJ2-2; D is undetermined. Germline values: CDR1 SGHNT, CDR2 YENEEA. The germline V and J ends were trimmed by 5 bases and 4 bases, with 8 bases remaining between them. CDR3 size: 13 residues. This CDR3 reads CASSPGGTGELFF. The CDR3 nucleotides read TGTGCCAGCAGCCCGGGTGGCACCGGGGAGCTGTTTTTT. Full variable domain (missing parts from reference TRBV11-3 and TRBJ2-2): EAGVVQSPRYKIIEKKQPVAFWCNPISGHNTLYWYLQNLGQGPELLIRYENEEAVDDSQLPKDRFSAERLKGVDSTLKIQPAELGDSAVYLCASSPGGTGELFFGEGSRLTVL.

The V and J genes are TRBV3-1 (or the pseudogene TRBV3-2) and TRBJ2-5; D unresolved. This CDR3 is 14 amino acids long. Between the trimmed V and J ends, which lost 3 bases and 6 bases, there was a span of 14 bases. The germline gives CDR1 LGHDT, CDR2 YNNKEL (reference sequence). DNA for the CDR3: TGTGCCAGCAGCCAGAGTACAGCTCTGCAGACCCAGTACTTC. Its translation is CASSQSTALQTQYF.

The genes are TRBV3-1 (or the pseudogene TRBV3-2) and TRBJ2-5; 9 nucleotides align to TRBD2. The CDR3 extends over 20 amino acids. V lost 3 bases to trimming and J lost 1 base; unmatched junction nucleotides: 18. Germline loops: CDR1 LGHDT, CDR2 YNNKEL (reference sequence). CDR3 sequence reads: CASSHQGSPPSGRSQETQYF. The DNA for the CDR3 is TGTGCCAGCAGCCACCAGGGGTCCCCTCCCAGCGGGAGGTCCCAAGAGACCCAGTACTTC.

The chain is built from TRBV19 and TRBJ1-3; 10 bases fit TRBD1. The germline CDR1 and CDR2 sequences are LNHDA and SQIVND (reference sequence). CDR3 length equals 15 residues. The junction had 5 bases not matched to a gene; V was cut back by 5 bases and J by 4 bases. This chain's CDR3 is CASSADRGPGNTIYF. In DNA form, the CDR3 reads TGTGCCAGTAGTGCAGACAGGGGGCCGGGAAACACCATATATTTT.